These T cell receptor beta chains were read from a single sample in a study of OX40 agonist ivuxolimab in advanced cancers. Assay: immunoSEQ multiplex PCR; the TCRdb copy retains only in-frame clones and omits some. This sample has about 59,000 clones, with about 80% found just once. The material sequenced was CD4+ or CD8+ T cells sorted from blood, taken in a trial of the OX40 agonist ivuxolimab. The receptors originated from an adult with an advanced solid tumor such as melanoma, head and neck, liver or kidney cancer. Each CDR3 is given with its conserved first and last residue. The order of the fields is D gene, J gene, V gene, clone size, CDR3 protein, CDR3 DNA. D genes are given only for firm matches. Part of the rows lack a size; the others show once, few, many or a class for expanded clones.

D: .
J: TRBJ1-5
V: TRBV30
size: .
CDR3: CAWSPSGNQPQHF
DNA: TGTGCCTGGAGCCCTTCGGGCAATCAGCCCCAGCATTTT

D: TRBD2
J: TRBJ2-1
V: TRBV11-2
size: once
CDR3: CASSASGGAWSSYNEQFF
DNA: TGTGCCAGCAGTGCTAGCGGGGGGGCCTGGTCGTCCTACAATGAGCAGTTCTTC

D: .
J: TRBJ1-1
V: TRBV27
size: medium-sized
CDR3: CASSFNWGNTEAFF
DNA: TGTGCCAGCAGTTTCAACTGGGGGAACACTGAAGCTTTCTTT

D: TRBD1
J: TRBJ2-2
V: TRBV5-4
size: .
CDR3: CASSYSGTANTGELFF
DNA: TGTGCCAGCAGCTACTCCGGGACAGCGAACACCGGGGAGCTGTTTTTT

D: .
J: TRBJ2-7
V: TRBV21-1
size: .
CDR3: CASSKEVKGPTYEQYF
DNA: TGTGCCAGCAGCAAAGAAGTGAAGGGTCCCACCTACGAGCAGTACTTC

D: .
J: TRBJ1-2
V: TRBV7-9
size: .
CDR3: CASSVQGPGYTF
DNA: TGTGCCAGCAGCGTACAGGGTCCTGGCTACACCTTC

D: TRBD1
J: TRBJ2-6
V: TRBV7-6
size: .
CDR3: CASSLTGGHSGANVLTF
DNA: TGTGCCAGCAGCTTGACAGGGGGACACTCTGGGGCCAACGTCCTGACTTTC

D: .
J: TRBJ1-1
V: TRBV7-3
size: few
CDR3: CASSLLGGLNSEAFF
DNA: TGTGCCAGCAGCTTATTGGGGGGACTAAACTCTGAAGCTTTCTTT

D: .
J: TRBJ2-1
V: TRBV2
size: .
CDR3: CASSRDRLGGEQFF
DNA: TGTGCCAGCTCCAGGGACCGTCTGGGGGGTGAGCAGTTCTTC

D: .
J: TRBJ2-7
V: TRBV2
size: .
CDR3: CASTGRGLSSYEQYF
DNA: TGTGCCAGCACTGGAAGAGGACTTAGCTCCTACGAGCAGTACTTC

D: .
J: TRBJ2-7
V: TRBV27
size: .
CDR3: CARPQKDSYEQYF
DNA: TGTGCCAGGCCTCAAAAAGACTCCTACGAGCAGTACTTC

D: .
J: TRBJ2-3
V: TRBV5-6
size: once
CDR3: CASSRLGASTDTQYF
DNA: TGTGCCAGCAGCCGCCTCGGTGCTAGCACAGATACGCAGTATTTT

D: TRBD2
J: TRBJ2-1
V: TRBV5-1
size: .
CDR3: CASSVGLAGEQFF
DNA: TGCGCCAGCAGCGTGGGACTAGCGGGGGAGCAGTTCTTC

D: TRBD2
J: TRBJ2-7
V: TRBV10-1
size: .
CDR3: CASQASGSYEQYF
DNA: TGCGCCAGCCAGGCTAGCGGGTCCTACGAGCAGTACTTC

D: TRBD2
J: TRBJ2-5
V: TRBV4-1
size: once
CDR3: CASSQGLAGGEGETQYF
DNA: TGCGCCAGCAGCCAAGGACTAGCGGGAGGAGAGGGGGAGACCCAGTACTTC

D: .
J: TRBJ1-1
V: TRBV2
size: few
CDR3: CASGQNTEAFF
DNA: TGTGCCAGCGGACAGAACACTGAAGCTTTCTTT

D: TRBD1
J: TRBJ2-6
V: TRBV6-5
size: .
CDR3: CASSWGQLSGANVLTF
DNA: TGTGCCAGCAGTTGGGGACAGCTCTCTGGGGCCAACGTCCTGACTTTC

D: .
J: TRBJ1-1
V: TRBV19
size: .
CDR3: CASSKGYTEAFF
DNA: TGTGCCAGTAGTAAGGGTTACACTGAAGCTTTCTTT

D: .
J: TRBJ2-1
V: TRBV7-6
size: .
CDR3: CASSLGGITGSNEQFF
DNA: TGTGCCAGCAGCTTAGGAGGGATTACCGGATCCAATGAGCAGTTCTTC

D: .
J: TRBJ1-4
V: TRBV2
size: .
CDR3: CASRTDGDEKLFF
DNA: TGTGCCAGCAGGACGGACGGCGATGAAAAACTGTTTTTT

D: .
J: TRBJ2-7
V: TRBV11-3
size: .
CDR3: CDGTVTYEQYF
DNA: TGTGACGGCACAGTCACCTACGAGCAGTACTTC

D: TRBD1
J: TRBJ1-4
V: TRBV7-2
size: .
CDR3: CASSRRGTGAAKVFF
DNA: TGTGCCAGCAGCCGACGGGGGACAGGGGCCGCGAAGGTGTTTTTT

D: .
J: TRBJ2-7
V: TRBV6-5
size: .
CDR3: CASSYRGNEQYF
DNA: TGTGCCAGCAGTTACAGGGGAAACGAGCAGTACTTC

D: .
J: TRBJ1-2
V: TRBV30
size: .
CDR3: CAWSVSTNYGYTF
DNA: TGTGCCTGGAGTGTCTCCACCAACTATGGCTACACCTTC

D: TRBD2
J: TRBJ2-5
V: TRBV18
size: .
CDR3: CASSRTSGSGETQYF
DNA: TGTGCCAGCTCACGGACTAGCGGGAGTGGTGAGACCCAGTACTTC

D: .
J: TRBJ2-1
V: TRBV6-5
size: few
CDR3: CASSHDRTENEQFF
DNA: TGTGCCAGCAGCCACGATAGGACTGAGAATGAGCAGTTCTTC

D: .
J: TRBJ1-5
V: TRBV6-6
size: .
CDR3: CASTLANQPQHF
DNA: TGTGCCAGCACCCTCGCCAATCAGCCCCAGCATTTT

D: TRBD2
J: TRBJ2-5
V: TRBV7-2
size: .
CDR3: CASTLAGAQETQYF
DNA: TGTGCCAGCACGTTAGCGGGGGCACAAGAGACCCAGTACTTC

D: TRBD1
J: TRBJ1-1
V: TRBV9
size: few
CDR3: CASSAQGATEAFF
DNA: TGTGCCAGCAGCGCTCAGGGGGCCACTGAAGCTTTCTTT

D: .
J: TRBJ2-2
V: TRBV5-6
size: .
CDR3: CASSLGRGADTGELFF
DNA: TGTGCCAGCAGCTTGGGACGGGGGGCCGACACCGGGGAGCTGTTTTTT

D: .
J: TRBJ1-2
V: TRBV9
size: .
CDR3: CASSVGAGAGDYGYTF
DNA: TGTGCCAGCAGCGTTGGTGCAGGGGCGGGCGACTATGGCTACACCTTC

D: .
J: TRBJ1-1
V: TRBV19
size: few
CDR3: CASSRTVEAFF
DNA: TGTGCCAGTAGTAGAACAGTCGAAGCTTTCTTT

D: .
J: TRBJ1-5
V: TRBV2
size: once
CDR3: CATSSDSGSNQPQHF
DNA: TGTGCCACCAGTAGTGACAGTGGTAGCAATCAGCCCCAGCATTTT

D: .
J: TRBJ1-2
V: TRBV20-1
size: .
CDR3: CSARPGLGYTF
DNA: TGCAGTGCTAGACCGGGTCTGGGCTACACCTTC

D: .
J: TRBJ2-1
V: TRBV5-8
size: .
CDR3: CASSLSRQRRSEYNEQFF
DNA: TGTGCCAGCAGCTTGAGCAGACAGAGACGTTCCGAATACAATGAGCAGTTCTTC

D: TRBD1
J: TRBJ2-5
V: TRBV5-4
size: .
CDR3: CASSPTGADKETQYF
DNA: TGTGCCAGCAGCCCCACAGGGGCTGATAAGGAGACCCAGTACTTC

D: TRBD1
J: TRBJ2-7
V: TRBV7-9
size: .
CDR3: CASSRTGVDEQYF
DNA: TGTGCCAGCAGCCGAACAGGGGTAGACGAGCAGTACTTC

D: .
J: TRBJ1-5
V: TRBV19
size: once
CDR3: CASKLSNQPQHF
DNA: TGTGCCAGTAAGTTGAGCAATCAGCCCCAGCATTTT

D: TRBD1
J: TRBJ2-7
V: TRBV5-4
size: .
CDR3: CASSSGTAYEQYF
DNA: TGTGCCAGCAGCTCCGGGACAGCCTACGAGCAGTACTTC

D: .
J: TRBJ1-2
V: TRBV2
size: .
CDR3: CASSRSSVLGYGYTF
DNA: TGTGCCAGCAGTAGAAGTAGCGTACTGGGGTATGGCTACACCTTC

D: TRBD1
J: TRBJ1-1
V: TRBV5-1
size: .
CDR3: CASSFRDRNTEAFF
DNA: TGCGCCAGCAGCTTCCGGGACAGGAACACTGAAGCTTTCTTT

D: .
J: TRBJ2-5
V: TRBV27
size: .
CDR3: CASSSWGGQETQYF
DNA: TGTGCCAGCAGTTCCTGGGGAGGCCAAGAGACCCAGTACTTC

D: .
J: TRBJ2-5
V: TRBV9
size: .
CDR3: CASSVGVSETQYF
DNA: TGTGCCAGCAGCGTCGGGGTATCAGAGACCCAGTACTTC

D: TRBD2
J: TRBJ2-3
V: TRBV7-6
size: .
CDR3: CASSLTRASGRTDTQYF
DNA: TGTGCCAGCAGCTTAACTAGGGCTAGCGGGAGAACAGATACGCAGTATTTT

D: TRBD1
J: TRBJ2-2
V: TRBV12-5
size: .
CDR3: CASGSPTGGGTGELFF
DNA: TGTGCTAGTGGTTCCCCCACAGGGGGCGGCACCGGGGAGCTGTTTTTT

D: .
J: TRBJ1-2
V: TRBV6-6
size: .
CDR3: CASSSPPGNYGYTF
DNA: TGTGCCAGCAGTTCCCCTCCGGGGAACTATGGCTACACCTTC

D: .
J: TRBJ1-5
V: TRBV5-1
size: few
CDR3: CASSLGGRGDEPQHF
DNA: TGCGCCAGCAGCCTTGGGGGGAGGGGCGACGAGCCCCAGCATTTT

D: TRBD1
J: TRBJ1-5
V: TRBV6-5
size: once
CDR3: CASSSEGARQPQHF
DNA: TGTGCCAGCAGCTCCGAGGGGGCCAGGCAGCCCCAGCATTTT

D: .
J: TRBJ2-7
V: TRBV7-9
size: once
CDR3: CASSSNTPGEQYF
DNA: TGTGCCAGCAGCTCCAACACGCCGGGCGAGCAGTACTTC

D: TRBD2
J: TRBJ2-7
V: TRBV11-2
size: .
CDR3: CASSLEPGLSSYEQYF
DNA: TGTGCCAGCAGCTTGGAACCGGGACTATCCTCCTACGAGCAGTACTTC

D: .
J: TRBJ2-7
V: TRBV6-5
size: once
CDR3: CASSLARSSYEQYF
DNA: TGTGCCAGCAGCCTGGCTAGGAGCTCCTACGAGCAGTACTTC

D: TRBD1
J: TRBJ2-6
V: TRBV30
size: once
CDR3: CAWDRGRSGANVLTF
DNA: TGTGCCTGGGACAGGGGCCGCTCTGGGGCCAACGTCCTGACTTTC

D: .
J: TRBJ2-7
V: TRBV20-1
size: .
CDR3: CSARGSEQYF
DNA: TGCAGTGCTAGAGGCTCCGAGCAGTACTTC

D: .
J: TRBJ2-5
V: TRBV10-3
size: .
CDR3: CAISFTGGPKETQYF
DNA: TGTGCCATCAGTTTTACGGGGGGCCCTAAAGAGACCCAGTACTTC

D: .
J: TRBJ1-1
V: TRBV5-1
size: once
CDR3: CASSLGVGLLEAFF
DNA: TGCGCCAGCAGCCTGGGGGTAGGGCTCCTTGAAGCTTTCTTT

D: TRBD1
J: TRBJ1-1
V: TRBV6-5
size: .
CDR3: CASTSEGAPEAFF
DNA: TGTGCCAGCACCTCAGAGGGGGCGCCTGAAGCTTTCTTT

D: .
J: TRBJ1-5
V: TRBV12-5
size: .
CDR3: CASSYPEPQHF
DNA: TGTGCTAGTAGTTATCCCGAGCCCCAGCATTTT

D: .
J: TRBJ1-3
V: TRBV27
size: .
CDR3: CASSLYGPNHSGNTIYF
DNA: TGTGCCAGCAGCCTGTACGGCCCCAACCACTCTGGAAACACCATATATTTT

D: .
J: TRBJ1-6
V: TRBV30
size: .
CDR3: CAWAENSPLHF
DNA: TGTGCCTGGGCGGAGAATTCACCCCTCCACTTT